This TCR beta chain is from a study of blood T cell repertoires in COVID-19. Across the whole study: Samples of COVID-19 (acute and convalescent) were obtained from the United States, Italy and Spain. From T cells, B-cell-depleted T cells, or PBMCs came the material, which was cDNA or gDNA.

Assay: immunoSEQ multiplex PCR; the TCRdb copy retains only in-frame clones and omits some. The sample carries tens of thousands of clones, 80% to 90% recorded once. This CDR3 is built from 17 residues. Germline V gives CDR1 MGHRA, CDR2 YSYEKL. V lost 0 bases to trimming and J lost 0 bases, with 12 bases between them. The sequence derives from a woman aged 45-59 years with acute or convalescent COVID-19. V usage is TRBV4-1 and J usage is TRBJ2-1; D might be TRBD1 (6 bases). Source material: peripheral blood. In DNA, the CDR3 is TGCGCCAGCAGCCAAGAACAGGGACGAGGCTCCTACAATGAGCAGTTCTTC. Translation: CASSQEQGRGSYNEQFF.